The sequence of this TCR beta chain was determined in a study of OX40 agonist ivuxolimab in advanced cancers. The protocol was immunoSEQ multiplex PCR, while the TCRdb copy is restricted to in-frame clones and leaves out a portion. The sample contains tens of thousands of clones, around 87% of which appear only once. The sequences come from CD4+ or CD8+ T cells sorted from blood, collected in a trial of the OX40 agonist ivuxolimab. The sequence was obtained from an adult with an advanced solid tumor such as melanoma, head and neck, liver or kidney cancer.

DNA for the CDR3: TGCGCCAGCAGCTTGGAGGGCGGCTGGGGAAATGCCGGGGAGCTGTTTTTT. It is translated as CASSLEGGWGNAGELFF. This sequence joins TRBV5-1 and TRBJ2-2; no reliable D call. This CDR3 has 17 residues. CDR1 SGHRS and CDR2 YFSETQ come from the germline V gene. V lost 0 bases, J lost 6 bases, and 18 bases lay in between.